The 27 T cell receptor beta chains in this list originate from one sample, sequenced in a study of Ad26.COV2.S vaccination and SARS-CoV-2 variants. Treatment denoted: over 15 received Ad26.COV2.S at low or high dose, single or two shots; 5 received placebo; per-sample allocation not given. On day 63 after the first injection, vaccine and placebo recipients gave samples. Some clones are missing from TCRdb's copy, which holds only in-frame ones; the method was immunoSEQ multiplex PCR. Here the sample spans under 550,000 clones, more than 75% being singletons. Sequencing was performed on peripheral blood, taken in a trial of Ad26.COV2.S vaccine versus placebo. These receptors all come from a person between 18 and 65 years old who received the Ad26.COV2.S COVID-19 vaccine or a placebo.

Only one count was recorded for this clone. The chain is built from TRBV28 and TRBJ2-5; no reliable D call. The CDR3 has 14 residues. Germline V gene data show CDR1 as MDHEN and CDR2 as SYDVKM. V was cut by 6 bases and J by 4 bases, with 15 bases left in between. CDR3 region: CASSQAGRPETQYF. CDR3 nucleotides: TGTGCCAGCAGCCAAGCCGGGCGTCCAGAGACCCAGTACTTC.

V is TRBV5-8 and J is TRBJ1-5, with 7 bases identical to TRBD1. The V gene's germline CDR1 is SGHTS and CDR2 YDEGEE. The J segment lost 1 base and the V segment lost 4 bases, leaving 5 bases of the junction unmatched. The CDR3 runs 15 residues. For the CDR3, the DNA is TGTGCCAGCAGCCCGACAGGGACGAGCAATCAGCCCCAGCATTTT. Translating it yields CASSPTGTSNQPQHF.

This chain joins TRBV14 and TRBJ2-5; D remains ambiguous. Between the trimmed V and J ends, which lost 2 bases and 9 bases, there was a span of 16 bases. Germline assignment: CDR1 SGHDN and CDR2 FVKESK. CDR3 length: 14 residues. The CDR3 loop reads CASSQISGDSAQYF. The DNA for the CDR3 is TGTGCCAGCAGCCAAATCTCCGGTGATAGTGCCCAGTACTTC. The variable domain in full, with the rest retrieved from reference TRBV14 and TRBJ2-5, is EAGVTQFPSHSVIEKGQTVTLRCDPISGHDNLYWYRRVMGKEIKFLLHFVKESKQDESGMPNNRFLAERTGGTYSTLKVQPAELEDSGVYFCASSQISGDSAQYFGPGTRLLVL.

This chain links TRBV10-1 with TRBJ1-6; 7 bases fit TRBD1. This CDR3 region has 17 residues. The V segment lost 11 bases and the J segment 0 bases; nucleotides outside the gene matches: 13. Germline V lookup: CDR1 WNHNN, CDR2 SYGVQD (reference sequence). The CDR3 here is CAGTDRHLSSYNSPLHF. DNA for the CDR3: TGCGCCGGCACGGACAGGCACCTGAGCTCCTATAATTCACCCCTCCACTTT.

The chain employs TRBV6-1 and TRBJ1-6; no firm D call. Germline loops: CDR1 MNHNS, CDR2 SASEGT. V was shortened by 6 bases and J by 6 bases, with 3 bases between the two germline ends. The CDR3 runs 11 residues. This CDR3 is CASSTNSPLHF. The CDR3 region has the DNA TGTGCCAGCAGCACTAATTCACCCCTCCACTTT.

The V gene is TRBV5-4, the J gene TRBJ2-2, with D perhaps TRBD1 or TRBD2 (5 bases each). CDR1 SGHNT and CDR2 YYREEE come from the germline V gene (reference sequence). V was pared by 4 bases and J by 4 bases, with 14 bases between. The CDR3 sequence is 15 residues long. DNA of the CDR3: TGTGCCAGCAGCCTCCTGGTTGGGACCACCGGGGAGCTGTTTTTT. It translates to CASSLLVGTTGELFF.

The CDR3 is CASSYPDRYNEQFF. The CDR3 DNA reads TGTGCCAGCAGTTACCCGGACAGGTACAATGAGCAGTTCTTC. The chain uses TRBV6-6 and TRBJ2-1, with 7 positions matching TRBD1. With V trimmed by 2 bases and J by 4 bases, 2 bases remained unmatched. The CDR3 is made up of 14 amino acids. The germline gives CDR1 MNHNY, CDR2 SVGAGI (reference sequence).

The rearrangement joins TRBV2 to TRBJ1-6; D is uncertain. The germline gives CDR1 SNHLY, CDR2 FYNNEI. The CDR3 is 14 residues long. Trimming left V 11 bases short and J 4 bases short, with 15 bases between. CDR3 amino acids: CARAERDYNSPLHF. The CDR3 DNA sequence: TGTGCCCGGGCAGAGCGGGATTATAATTCACCCCTCCACTTT.

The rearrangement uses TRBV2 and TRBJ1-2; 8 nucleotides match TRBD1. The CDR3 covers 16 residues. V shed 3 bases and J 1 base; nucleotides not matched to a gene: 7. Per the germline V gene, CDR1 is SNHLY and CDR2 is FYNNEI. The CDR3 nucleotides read TGTGCCAGCAGTGAGAGGGGACAGGCCCTTAACTATGGCTACACCTTC. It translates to CASSERGQALNYGYTF. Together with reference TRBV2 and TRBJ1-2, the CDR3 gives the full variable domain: EPEVTQTPSHQVTQMGQEVILRCVPISNHLYFYWYRQILGQKVEFLVSFYNNEISEKSEIFDDQFSVERPDGSNFTLKIRSTKLEDSAMYFCASSERGQALNYGYTFGSGTRLTVV.

CDR3 DNA sequence: TGCGCCAGCAGCCAAGATCCCAGATCTGGGGCCAACGTCCTGACTTTC. Its protein product is CASSQDPRSGANVLTF. The chain uses TRBV4-1 and TRBJ2-6; D not certain. Germline assignment: CDR1 MGHRA and CDR2 YSYEKL. V was clipped by 0 bases and J by 1 base, with 7 bases between them. The CDR3 runs 16 residues.

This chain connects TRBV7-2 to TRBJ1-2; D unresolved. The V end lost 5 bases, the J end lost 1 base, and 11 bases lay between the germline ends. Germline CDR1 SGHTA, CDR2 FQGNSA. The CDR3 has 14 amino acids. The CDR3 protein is CASSQDGVNYGYTF. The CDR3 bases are TGTGCCAGCAGCCAAGATGGGGTTAACTATGGCTACACCTTC.

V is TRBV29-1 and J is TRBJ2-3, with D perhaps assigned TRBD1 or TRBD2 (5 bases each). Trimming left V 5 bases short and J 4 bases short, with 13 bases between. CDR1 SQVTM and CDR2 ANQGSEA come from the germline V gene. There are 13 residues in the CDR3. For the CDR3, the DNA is TGCAGCGTTCGGCCGGGGACCCCAGATACGCAGTATTTT. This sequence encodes CSVRPGTPDTQYF.

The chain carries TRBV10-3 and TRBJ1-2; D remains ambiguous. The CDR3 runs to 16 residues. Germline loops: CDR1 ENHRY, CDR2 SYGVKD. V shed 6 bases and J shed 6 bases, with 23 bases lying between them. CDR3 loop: CAIRVPNLQGGHGYTF. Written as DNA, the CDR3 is TGTGCCATCAGGGTACCCAACCTCCAAGGTGGGCATGGCTACACCTTC.

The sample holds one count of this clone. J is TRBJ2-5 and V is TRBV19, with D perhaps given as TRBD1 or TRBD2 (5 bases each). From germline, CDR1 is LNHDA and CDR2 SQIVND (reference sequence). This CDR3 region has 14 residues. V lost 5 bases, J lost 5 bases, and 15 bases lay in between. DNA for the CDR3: TGTGCCAGTAGTCTGAGACGGGGCGAGGAGACCCAGTACTTC. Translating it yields CASSLRRGEETQYF.

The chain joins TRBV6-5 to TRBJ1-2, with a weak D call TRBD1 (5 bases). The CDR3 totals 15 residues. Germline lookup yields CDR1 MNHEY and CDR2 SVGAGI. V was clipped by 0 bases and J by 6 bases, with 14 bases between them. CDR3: CASSYSRAGKDGYTF. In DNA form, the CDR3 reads TGTGCCAGCAGTTACTCGAGGGCAGGGAAAGATGGCTACACCTTC.

The CDR3 bases are TGTGCCAGCAGCTTAGCGGTTTGGGGGGTGGATTCACCCCTCCACTTT. Residues: CASSLAVWGVDSPLHF. This chain joins TRBV7-8 and TRBJ1-6, with D tentatively TRBD1 (5 bases). The CDR3 runs 16 residues. The germline V and J ends were trimmed by 0 bases and 8 bases, with 14 bases remaining between them. Looked up from germline, CDR1 is SGHVS and CDR2 is FQNEAQ.

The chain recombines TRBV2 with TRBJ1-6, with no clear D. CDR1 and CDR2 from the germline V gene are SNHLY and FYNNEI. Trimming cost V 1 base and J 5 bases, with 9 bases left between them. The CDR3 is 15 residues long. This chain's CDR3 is CASSEVGKDNSPLHF. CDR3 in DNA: TGTGCCAGCAGTGAAGTGGGCAAAGATAATTCACCCCTCCACTTT. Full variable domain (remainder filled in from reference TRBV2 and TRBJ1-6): EPEVTQTPSHQVTQMGQEVILRCVPISNHLYFYWYRQILGQKVEFLVSFYNNEISEKSEIFDDQFSVERPDGSNFTLKIRSTKLEDSAMYFCASSEVGKDNSPLHFGNGTRLTVT.

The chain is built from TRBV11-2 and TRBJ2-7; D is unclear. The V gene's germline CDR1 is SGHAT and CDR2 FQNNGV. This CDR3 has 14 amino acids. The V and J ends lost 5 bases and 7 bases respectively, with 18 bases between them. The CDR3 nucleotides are TGTGCCAGCAGCGCGGAACAGTCCCTCAGGGAGCAGTACTTC. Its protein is CASSAEQSLREQYF. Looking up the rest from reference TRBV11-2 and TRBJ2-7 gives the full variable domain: EAGVAQSPRYKIIEKRQSVAFWCNPISGHATLYWYQQILGQGPKLLIQFQNNGVVDDSQLPKDRFSAERLKGVDSTLKIQPAKLEDSAVYLCASSAEQSLREQYFGPGTRLTVT.

CDR3 nucleotides: TGTGCCAGTCACAGGGGGCGGTTGGCGACTAATGAAAAACTGTTTTTT. It specifies CASHRGRLATNEKLFF. The chain links TRBV19 to TRBJ1-4, with 9 bases identical to TRBD1. The CDR3 length is 16 residues. Losses at the gene ends were 8 bases for V and 2 bases for J; bases not matched to a gene: 9. CDR1 LNHDA and CDR2 SQIVND come from the germline V gene (reference sequence).

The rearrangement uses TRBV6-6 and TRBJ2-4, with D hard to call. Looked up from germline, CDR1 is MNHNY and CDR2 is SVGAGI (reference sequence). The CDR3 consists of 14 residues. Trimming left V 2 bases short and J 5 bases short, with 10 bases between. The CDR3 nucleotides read TGTGCCAGCAGTTACCTTGGGCTTCAAAACATTCAGTACTTC. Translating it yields CASSYLGLQNIQYF.

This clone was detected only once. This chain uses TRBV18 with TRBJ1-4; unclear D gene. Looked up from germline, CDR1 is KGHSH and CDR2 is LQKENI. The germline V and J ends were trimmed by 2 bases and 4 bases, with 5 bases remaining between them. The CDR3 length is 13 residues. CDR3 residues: CASSPSSNEKLFF. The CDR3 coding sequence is TGTGCCAGCTCACCATCCAGTAATGAAAAACTGTTTTTT.

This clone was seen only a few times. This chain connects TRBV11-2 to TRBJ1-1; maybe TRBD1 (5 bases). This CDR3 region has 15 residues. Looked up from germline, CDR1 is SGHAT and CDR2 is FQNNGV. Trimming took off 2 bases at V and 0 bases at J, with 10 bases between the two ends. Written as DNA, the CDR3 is TGTGCCAGCAGCTTAAGTTGGACAATGAACACTGAAGCTTTCTTT. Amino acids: CASSLSWTMNTEAFF.

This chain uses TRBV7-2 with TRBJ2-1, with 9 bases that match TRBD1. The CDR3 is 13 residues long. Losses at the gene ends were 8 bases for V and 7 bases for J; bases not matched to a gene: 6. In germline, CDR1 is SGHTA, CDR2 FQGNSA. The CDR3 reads CASGWTGENEQFF. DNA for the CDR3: TGTGCCAGCGGATGGACAGGGGAGAATGAGCAGTTCTTC. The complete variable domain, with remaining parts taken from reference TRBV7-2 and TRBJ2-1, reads GAGVSQSPSNKVTEKGKDVELRCDPISGHTALYWYRQSLGQGLEFLIYFQGNSAPDKSGLPSDRFSAERTGGSVSTLTIQRTQQEDSAVYLCASGWTGENEQFFGPGTRLTVL.

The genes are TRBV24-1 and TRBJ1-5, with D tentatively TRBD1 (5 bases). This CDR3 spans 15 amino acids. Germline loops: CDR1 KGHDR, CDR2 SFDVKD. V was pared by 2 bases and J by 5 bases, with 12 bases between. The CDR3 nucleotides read TGTGCCACCAGTGATTCGGGGGGTTTCTATCAGCCCCAGCATTTT. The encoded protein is CATSDSGGFYQPQHF.

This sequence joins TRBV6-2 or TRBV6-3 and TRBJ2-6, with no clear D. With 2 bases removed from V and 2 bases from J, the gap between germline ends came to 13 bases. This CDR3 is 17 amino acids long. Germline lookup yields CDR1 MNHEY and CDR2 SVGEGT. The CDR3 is CASSYSPGEAGANVLTF. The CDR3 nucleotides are TGTGCCAGCAGTTACAGTCCAGGCGAAGCTGGGGCCAACGTCCTGACTTTC.

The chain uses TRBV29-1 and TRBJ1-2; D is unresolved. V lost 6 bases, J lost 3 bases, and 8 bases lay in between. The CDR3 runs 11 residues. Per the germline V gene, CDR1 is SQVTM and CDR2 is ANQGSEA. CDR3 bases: TGCAGCGTAGCCCAAGACTATGGCTACACCTTC. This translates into CSVAQDYGYTF.

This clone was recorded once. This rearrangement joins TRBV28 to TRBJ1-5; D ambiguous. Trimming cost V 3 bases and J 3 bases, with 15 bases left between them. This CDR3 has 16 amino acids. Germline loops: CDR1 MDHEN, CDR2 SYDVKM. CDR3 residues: CASSFTWRNYNQPQHF. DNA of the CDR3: TGTGCCAGCAGTTTCACATGGAGGAATTACAATCAGCCCCAGCATTTT.